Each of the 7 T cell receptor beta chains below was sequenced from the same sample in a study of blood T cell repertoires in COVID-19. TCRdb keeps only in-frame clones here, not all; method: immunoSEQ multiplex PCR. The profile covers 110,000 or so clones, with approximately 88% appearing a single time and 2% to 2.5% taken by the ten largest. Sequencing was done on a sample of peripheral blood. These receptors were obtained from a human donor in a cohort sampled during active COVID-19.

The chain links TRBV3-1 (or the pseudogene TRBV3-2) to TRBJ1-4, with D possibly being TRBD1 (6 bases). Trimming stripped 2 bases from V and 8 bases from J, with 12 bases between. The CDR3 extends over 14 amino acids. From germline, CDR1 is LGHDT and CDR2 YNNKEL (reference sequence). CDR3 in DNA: TGTGCCAGCAGCCAATCTGGGGGCGCAGAAAAACTGTTTTTT. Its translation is CASSQSGGAEKLFF.

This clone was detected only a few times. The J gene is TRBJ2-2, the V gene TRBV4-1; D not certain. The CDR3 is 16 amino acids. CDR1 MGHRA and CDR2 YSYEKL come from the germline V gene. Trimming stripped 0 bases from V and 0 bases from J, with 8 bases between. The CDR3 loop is CASSQDRDSNTGELFF. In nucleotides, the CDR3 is TGCGCCAGCAGCCAAGATCGAGACTCGAACACCGGGGAGCTGTTTTTT.

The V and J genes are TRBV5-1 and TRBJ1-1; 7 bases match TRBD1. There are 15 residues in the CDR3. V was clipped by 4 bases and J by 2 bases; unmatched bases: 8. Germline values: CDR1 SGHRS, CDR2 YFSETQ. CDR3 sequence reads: CASSGGTAPNTEAFF. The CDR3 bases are TGCGCCAGCAGCGGAGGGACAGCACCCAACACTGAAGCTTTCTTT.

The chain's CDR3 is CASSIGGAGGETQYF. CDR3 coding DNA: TGTGCCAGTAGTATCGGGGGGGCCGGAGGGGAGACCCAGTACTTC. The chain employs TRBV19 and TRBJ2-5; 8 nucleotides agree with TRBD2. CDR3 length: 15 amino acids. V trimming: 3 bases; J trimming: 5 bases; junction bases outside the gene matches: 8. Germline lookup yields CDR1 LNHDA and CDR2 SQIVND (reference sequence).

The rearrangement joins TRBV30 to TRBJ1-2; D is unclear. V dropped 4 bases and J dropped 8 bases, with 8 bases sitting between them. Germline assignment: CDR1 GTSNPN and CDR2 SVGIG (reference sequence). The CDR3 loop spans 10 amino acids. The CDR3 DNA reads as TGTGCCTGGATGGCGGGAGGCTACACCTTC. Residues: CAWMAGGYTF.

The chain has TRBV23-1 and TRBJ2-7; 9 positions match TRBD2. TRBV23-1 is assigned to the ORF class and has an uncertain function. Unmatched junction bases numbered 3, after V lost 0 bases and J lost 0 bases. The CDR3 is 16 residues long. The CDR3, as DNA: TGCGCCAGCAGTCAATCGTGCGGGGGGGCCTCCTACGAGCAGTACTTC. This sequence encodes CASSQSCGGASYEQYF.

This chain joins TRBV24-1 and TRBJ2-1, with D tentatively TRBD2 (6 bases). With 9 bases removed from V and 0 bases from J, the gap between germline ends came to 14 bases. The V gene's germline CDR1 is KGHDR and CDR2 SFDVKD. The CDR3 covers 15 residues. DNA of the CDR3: TGTGCCACCGCCCAGGGAGGAAGCTCCTACAATGAGCAGTTCTTC. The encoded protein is CATAQGGSSYNEQFF.